This TCR beta chain was identified during a study of spatial heterogeneity in lung cancer. After removal of 1 base from V and 1 base from J, the junction contained 3 bases not matched to a gene. CDR1 is SGHTA, CDR2 FQGNSA, per germline. The CDR3 is made up of 16 amino acids. In this sample, this clonotype turned up a few times. TCR cDNA molecules were tagged individually, and each one carried a unique molecular identifier. TCRdb reprocessed the 5' RACE reads via MiXCR and lists one record per CDR3 protein. The table includes about 40,000 distinct CDR3 sequences, around 5.2% detected once. Sample time point: sample taken at primary tumor resection. Tumor, nontumor lung or frozen PBMC supplied whole RNA that was sequenced unsorted.

The source of this sequence is a female donor with early-stage non-small cell lung cancer. This chain connects TRBV7-2 to TRBJ2-3; 9 bases map to TRBD2. Sequences were derived from PBMCs, sampled at surgery. CDR3 DNA: TGTGCCAGCAGCTTAGGCGGGGGGGCCGGCACAGATACGCAGTATTTT. Its translation: CASSLGGGAGTDTQYF.